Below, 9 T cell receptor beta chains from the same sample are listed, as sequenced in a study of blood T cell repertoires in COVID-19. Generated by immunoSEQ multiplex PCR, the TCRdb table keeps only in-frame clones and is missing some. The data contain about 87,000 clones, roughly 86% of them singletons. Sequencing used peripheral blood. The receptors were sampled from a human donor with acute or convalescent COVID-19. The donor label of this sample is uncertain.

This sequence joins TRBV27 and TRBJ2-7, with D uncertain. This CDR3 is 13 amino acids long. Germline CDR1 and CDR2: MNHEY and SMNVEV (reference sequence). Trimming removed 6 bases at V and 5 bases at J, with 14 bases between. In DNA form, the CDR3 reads TGTGCCAGCAGCACGAACTATCTCCACGAGCAGTACTTC. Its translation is CASSTNYLHEQYF.

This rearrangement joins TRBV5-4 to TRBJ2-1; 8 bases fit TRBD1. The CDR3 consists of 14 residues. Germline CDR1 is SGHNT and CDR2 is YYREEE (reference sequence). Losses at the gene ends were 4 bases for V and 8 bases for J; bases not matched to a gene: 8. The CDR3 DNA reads TGTGCCAGCAGCGCCGGGACAGGTGCGTATGAGCAGTTCTTC. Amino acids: CASSAGTGAYEQFF.

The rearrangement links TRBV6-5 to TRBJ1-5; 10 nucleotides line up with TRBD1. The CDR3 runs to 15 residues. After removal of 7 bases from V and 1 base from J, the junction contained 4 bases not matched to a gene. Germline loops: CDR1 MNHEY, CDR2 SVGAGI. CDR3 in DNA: TGTGCCAGCACCAAGACAGGGGGCAGCAATCAGCCCCAGCATTTT. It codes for CASTKTGGSNQPQHF.

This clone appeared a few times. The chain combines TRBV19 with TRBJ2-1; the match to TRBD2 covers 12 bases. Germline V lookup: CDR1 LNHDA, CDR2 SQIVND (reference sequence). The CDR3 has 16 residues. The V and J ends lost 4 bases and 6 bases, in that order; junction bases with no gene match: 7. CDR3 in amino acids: CASSSHSSGGGNEQFF. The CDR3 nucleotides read TGTGCCAGTAGTAGCCATTCTAGCGGGGGGGGCAATGAGCAGTTCTTC.

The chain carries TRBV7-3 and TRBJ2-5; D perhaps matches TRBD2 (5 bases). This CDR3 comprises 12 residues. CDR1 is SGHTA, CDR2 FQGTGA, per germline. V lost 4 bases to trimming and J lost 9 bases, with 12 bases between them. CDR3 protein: CASSSDGVAQYF. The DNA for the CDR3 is TGTGCCAGCAGCTCCGACGGGGTGGCCCAGTACTTC.

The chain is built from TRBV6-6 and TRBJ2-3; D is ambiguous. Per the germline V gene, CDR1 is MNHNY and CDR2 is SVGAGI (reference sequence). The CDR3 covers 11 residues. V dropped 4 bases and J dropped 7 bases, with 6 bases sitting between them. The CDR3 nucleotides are TGTGCCAGCAGTTCCCTATATACGCAGTATTTT. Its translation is CASSSLYTQYF.

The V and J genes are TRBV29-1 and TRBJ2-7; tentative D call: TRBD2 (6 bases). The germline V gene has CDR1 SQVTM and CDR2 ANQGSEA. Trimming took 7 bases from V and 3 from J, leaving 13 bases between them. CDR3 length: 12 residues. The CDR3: CSAQGRDYEQYF. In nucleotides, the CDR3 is TGCAGCGCCCAAGGGCGGGACTACGAGCAGTACTTC.

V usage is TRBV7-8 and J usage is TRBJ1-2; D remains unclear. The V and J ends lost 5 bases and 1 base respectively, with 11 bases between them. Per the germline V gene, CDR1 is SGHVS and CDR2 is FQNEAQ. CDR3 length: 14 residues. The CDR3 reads CASSPLEGNYGYTF. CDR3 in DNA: TGTGCCAGCAGCCCACTCGAGGGTAACTATGGCTACACCTTC.

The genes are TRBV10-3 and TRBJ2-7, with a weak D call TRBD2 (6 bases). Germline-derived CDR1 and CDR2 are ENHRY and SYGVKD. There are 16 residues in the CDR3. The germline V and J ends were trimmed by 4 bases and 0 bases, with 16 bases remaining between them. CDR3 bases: TGTGCCATCAGTGCTCCCAACGGCGGGATCTCCTACGAGCAGTACTTC. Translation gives CAISAPNGGISYEQYF.